The 14 T cell receptor beta chains in this list originate from one sample, sequenced in a study of response to subunit inactivated influenza vaccine. TCRdb re-analysed the RT-PCR reads in MiXCR, keeping a single row per CDR3 protein. Of under 750,000 distinct CDR3 sequences listed, about 11% are singletons. The specimen was PBMCs from blood, collected on the day of vaccination. These receptors all stem from a man aged 50 to 59 who received an inactivated influenza vaccine.

With respect to this clonotype: A much larger clone sits a single nucleotide away, making a read error possible. Since the CDR3 does not end with the conserved phenylalanine or tryptophan, this likely comes from a read error. The chain couples TRBV5-1 to TRBJ2-3; weak D call: TRBD2 (5 bases). Trimming left V 2 bases short and J 1 base short, with 8 bases between. Germline V lookup: CDR1 SGHRS, CDR2 YFSETQ. This CDR3 has 14 amino acids. CDR3 region: CASSFRGGTDTQYL. In nucleotides, the CDR3 is TGCGCCAGCAGCTTCCGGGGTGGCACAGATACGCAGTATCTT.

This clonotype was detected only a few times. The chain couples TRBV12-3 or TRBV12-4 to TRBJ2-6; D is tentatively TRBD1 or TRBD2 (5 bases each). Trimming removed 3 bases at V and 0 bases at J, with 12 bases between. This CDR3 has 17 amino acids. The CDR3 reads CASSLGQGPSGANVLTF. CDR3 bases: TGTGCCAGCAGTTTGGGGCAGGGACCCTCTGGGGCCAACGTCCTGACTTTC.

The chain carries TRBV28 and TRBJ2-3; 7 nucleotides line up with TRBD1. Germline CDR1 and CDR2: MDHEN and SYDVKM. The CDR3 is made up of 17 amino acids. V gave up 4 bases and J gave up 3 bases; unmatched junction bases: 13. The CDR3 region has the DNA TGTGCCAGCAGTTCCCCGACAGGGTCTGCTGCAACAGATACGCAGTATTTT. Translated, it gives CASSSPTGSAATDTQYF.

This chain joins TRBV5-5 and TRBJ2-1; D unclear. This CDR3 region has 13 residues. Trimming removed 9 bases from V and 6 bases from J, with 16 bases in between. Germline V gene sequence: CDR1 SGHKS, CDR2 YYEKEE (reference sequence). CDR3: CAMGPGPRNEQFF. DNA for the CDR3: TGTGCCATGGGCCCCGGGCCTCGCAATGAGCAGTTCTTC.

This clonotype was counted between two and nine times. V gene TRBV11-2 combines with J gene TRBJ1-1; D unclear. Trimming pared 1 base from V and 4 bases from J, leaving 16 bases between. The CDR3 runs 16 residues. Germline values: CDR1 SGHAT, CDR2 FQNNGV. The CDR3 DNA reads TGTGCCAGCAGCTTAGGACCCCGGGGTTCGGGCACTGAAGCTTTCTTT. As protein: CASSLGPRGSGTEAFF.

This clonotype was seen at least ten times. V gene TRBV20-1 combines with J gene TRBJ2-5, with no clear D. The V end was cut by 3 bases, the J end by 4 bases, with 3 bases between. The CDR3 has 10 amino acids. From germline, CDR1 is DFQATT and CDR2 SNEGSKA (reference sequence). The CDR3, as DNA: TGCAGTGCTAGTACAGAGACCCAGTACTTC. It yields the protein CSASTETQYF.

This clonotype was observed a few times. The rearrangement links TRBV7-9 to TRBJ1-2; D unresolved. The germline gives CDR1 SEHNR, CDR2 FQNEAQ (reference sequence). The length of the CDR3 is 15 residues. The V and J ends lost 5 bases and 4 bases respectively, with 17 bases between them. The CDR3 region has the DNA TGTGCCAGCAGCCCCGCTAGGAGGGATCCCTATGGCTACACCTTC. This gives the protein CASSPARRDPYGYTF.

Here the CDR3 reads CAISEGPPSGEKLFF. As DNA, the CDR3 is TGTGCCATCAGTGAGGGACCCCCATCGGGTGAAAAACTGTTTTTT. The chain joins TRBV10-3 to TRBJ1-4; D gene unclear. This CDR3 region has 15 residues. The germline CDR1 and CDR2 sequences are ENHRY and SYGVKD. Trimming took 2 bases from V and 7 from J, leaving 14 bases between them.

This clonotype turned up a few times. The chain joins TRBV9 to TRBJ2-3, with 9 positions matching TRBD1. Germline assignment: CDR1 SGDLS and CDR2 YYNGEE. Losses at the gene ends were 4 bases for V and 1 base for J; bases not matched to a gene: 4. The CDR3 is 15 residues long. The CDR3 loop is CASSTRQGGTDTQYF. The CDR3 nucleotides read TGTGCCAGCAGCACTAGACAGGGGGGCACAGATACGCAGTATTTT.

CDR3 sequence reads: CACPEPIGTTGRYF. In DNA form, the CDR3 reads TGTGCCTGCCCAGAACCCATCGGGACAACTGGACGGTACTTC. This chain connects TRBV30 to TRBJ2-5; tentatively, D is TRBD1 (6 bases). The germline V and J ends were trimmed by 6 bases and 13 bases, with 27 bases remaining between them. CDR1 is GTSNPN, CDR2 SVGIG, per germline (reference sequence). CDR3 length equals 14 residues.

The chain uses TRBV11-2 and TRBJ2-2; D gene uncertain. V gave up 1 base and J gave up 5 bases, with 14 bases separating them. Germline V gene sequence: CDR1 SGHAT, CDR2 FQNNGV. The CDR3 consists of 16 residues. The CDR3 is CASSLVYKARTGELFF. CDR3 sequence (DNA): TGTGCCAGCAGCTTAGTCTACAAAGCGAGGACCGGGGAGCTGTTTTTT.

V usage is TRBV6-5 and J usage is TRBJ1-2; D is ambiguous. The CDR3 totals 14 residues. V lost 1 base, J lost 3 bases, and 9 bases lay in between. Germline V gene lookup returns CDR1 MNHEY and CDR2 SVGAGI. CDR3 protein: CASSYFEGDYGYTF. The CDR3 nucleotides read TGTGCCAGCAGTTACTTCGAGGGAGACTATGGCTACACCTTC.

V usage is TRBV7-7 and J usage is TRBJ2-5, with 8 positions matching TRBD2. The CDR3 length is 13 residues. CDR1 and CDR2 from the germline V gene are SSHAT and FNYEAQ (reference sequence). In DNA, the CDR3 is TGTGCTAGAAGCTTGGGCGGGGGGGAGACCCAGTACTTC. Its protein product is CARSLGGGETQYF.

Only a few counts were recorded for this clonotype. The V and J genes are TRBV4-2 and TRBJ2-2; D might be TRBD1 (6 bases). Trimming stripped 0 bases from V and 1 base from J, with 9 bases between. From germline, CDR1 is LGHNA and CDR2 YNFKEQ. This CDR3 has 16 amino acids. The CDR3 sequence is CASSQEPGENTGELFF. Here the CDR3 DNA reads TGTGCCAGCAGCCAAGAACCAGGGGAGAACACCGGGGAGCTGTTTTTT.